This record covers a single T cell receptor (beta chain). The antigen remains undetermined. The CDR3 contains 13 residues. The V end was cut by 8 bases, the J end by 2 bases, with 12 bases between. The germline gives CDR1 MNHEY, CDR2 SMNVEV (reference sequence). Sequencing of DNA taken from cultured CD4+ T cells relied on the Oncomine TCR Beta short-read assay. Each CDR3 protein is one row after TCRdb ran MiXCR on the PCR reads. The sample holds about 11,000 distinct CDR3 sequences, 53% seen once. The data derive from a study of vaccination and CD4 T cells after COVID-19. Treatment meaning: roughly 10-day PBMC culture with coronavirus spike peptide pools or control peptides (ViraFEST assay).

This TCR came from a human donor who had recovered from COVID-19. This rearrangement joins TRBV27 to TRBJ1-2; D unresolved. Sequencing was done on a sample of CD4+ T cells from blood, cultured in vitro. The CDR3 DNA reads TGTGCCAGCGGACGGTTGACCAACTATGGCTACACCTTC. The encoded protein is CASGRLTNYGYTF.